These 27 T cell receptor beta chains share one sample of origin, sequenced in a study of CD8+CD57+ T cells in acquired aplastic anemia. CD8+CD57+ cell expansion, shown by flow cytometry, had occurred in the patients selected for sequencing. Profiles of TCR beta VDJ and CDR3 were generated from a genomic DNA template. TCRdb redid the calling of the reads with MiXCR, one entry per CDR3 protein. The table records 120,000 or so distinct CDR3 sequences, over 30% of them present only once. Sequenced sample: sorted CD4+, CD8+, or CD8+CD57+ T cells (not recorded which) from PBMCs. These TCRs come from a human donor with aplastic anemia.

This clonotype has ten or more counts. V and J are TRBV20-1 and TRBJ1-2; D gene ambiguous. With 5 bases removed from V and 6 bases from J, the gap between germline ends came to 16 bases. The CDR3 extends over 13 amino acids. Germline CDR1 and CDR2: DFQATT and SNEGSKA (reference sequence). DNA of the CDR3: TGCAGTGCTCTCTCCCCCCCCGGTAATGGCTACACCTTC. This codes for CSALSPPGNGYTF.

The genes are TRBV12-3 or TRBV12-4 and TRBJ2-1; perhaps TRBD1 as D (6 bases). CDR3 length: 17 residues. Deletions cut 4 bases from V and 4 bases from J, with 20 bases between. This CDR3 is CASSSPAARGPYNEQFF. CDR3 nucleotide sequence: TGTGCCAGCAGTTCCCCCGCGGCCAGGGGCCCTTACAATGAGCAGTTCTTC.

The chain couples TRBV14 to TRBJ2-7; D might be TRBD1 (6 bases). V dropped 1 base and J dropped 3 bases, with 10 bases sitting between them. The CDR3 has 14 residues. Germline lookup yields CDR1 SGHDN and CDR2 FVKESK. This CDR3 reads CASSQVGQIYEQYF. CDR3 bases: TGTGCCAGCAGCCAAGTAGGACAGATCTACGAGCAGTACTTC.

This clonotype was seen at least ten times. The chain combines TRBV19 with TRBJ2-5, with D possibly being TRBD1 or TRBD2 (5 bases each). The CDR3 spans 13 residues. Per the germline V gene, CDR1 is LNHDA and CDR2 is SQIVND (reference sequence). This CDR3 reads CGKGFTGGETQYF. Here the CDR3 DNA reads TGTGGAAAGGGCTTTACAGGAGGAGAGACCCAGTACTTC.

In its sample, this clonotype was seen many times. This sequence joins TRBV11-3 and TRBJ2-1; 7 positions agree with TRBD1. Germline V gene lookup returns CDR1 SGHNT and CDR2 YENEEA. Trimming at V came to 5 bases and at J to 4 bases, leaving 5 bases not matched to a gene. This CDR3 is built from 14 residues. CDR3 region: CASSPGTAYNEQFF. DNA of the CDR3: TGTGCCAGCAGCCCCGGGACAGCTTACAATGAGCAGTTCTTC.

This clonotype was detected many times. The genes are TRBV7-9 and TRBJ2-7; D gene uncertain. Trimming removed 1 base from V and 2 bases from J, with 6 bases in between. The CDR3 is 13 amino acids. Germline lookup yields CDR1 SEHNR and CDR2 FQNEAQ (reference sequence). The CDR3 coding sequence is TGTGCCAGCAGCTTAGTTAGAGCCTACGAGCAGTACTTC. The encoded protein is CASSLVRAYEQYF.

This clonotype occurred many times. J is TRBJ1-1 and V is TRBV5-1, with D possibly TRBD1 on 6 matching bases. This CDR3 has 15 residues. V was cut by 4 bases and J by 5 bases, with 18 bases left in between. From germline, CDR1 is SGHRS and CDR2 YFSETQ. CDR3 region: CASSLDTGGQTEAFF. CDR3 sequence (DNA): TGCGCCAGCAGCCTCGACACGGGGGGGCAGACTGAAGCTTTCTTT. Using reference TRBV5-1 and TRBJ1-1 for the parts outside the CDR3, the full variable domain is KAGVTQTPRYLIKTRGQQVTLSCSPISGHRSVSWYQQTPGQGLQFLFEYFSETQRNKGNFPGRFSGRQFSNSRSEMNVSTLELGDSALYLCASSLDTGGQTEAFFGQGTRLTVV.

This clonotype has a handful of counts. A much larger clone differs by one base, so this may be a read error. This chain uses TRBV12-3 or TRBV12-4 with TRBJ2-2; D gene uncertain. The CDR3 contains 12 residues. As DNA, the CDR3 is TGTGCCCGCAGTTTAGCCGGCGGGGAGCTGTTTTTT. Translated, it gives CARSLAGGELFF.

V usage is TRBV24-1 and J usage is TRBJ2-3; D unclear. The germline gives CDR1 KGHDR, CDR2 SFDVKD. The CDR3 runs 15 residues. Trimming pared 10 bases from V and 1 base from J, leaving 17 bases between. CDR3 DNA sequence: TGTGCCACGGGTAGACCAGAAACACGCACAGATACGCAGTATTTT. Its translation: CATGRPETRTDTQYF.

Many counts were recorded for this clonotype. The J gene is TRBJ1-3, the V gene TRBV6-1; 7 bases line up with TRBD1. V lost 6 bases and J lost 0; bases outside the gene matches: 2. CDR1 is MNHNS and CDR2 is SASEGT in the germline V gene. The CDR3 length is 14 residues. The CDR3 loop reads CASSGTASGNTIYF. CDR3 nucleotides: TGTGCCAGCAGCGGGACAGCCTCTGGAAACACCATATATTTT.

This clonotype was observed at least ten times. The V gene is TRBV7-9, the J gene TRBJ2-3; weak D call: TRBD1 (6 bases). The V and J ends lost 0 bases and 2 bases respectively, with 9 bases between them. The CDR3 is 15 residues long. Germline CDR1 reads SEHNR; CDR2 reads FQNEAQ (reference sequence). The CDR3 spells CASSLAGANTDTQYF. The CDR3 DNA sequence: TGTGCCAGCAGCTTAGCGGGGGCTAACACAGATACGCAGTATTTT.

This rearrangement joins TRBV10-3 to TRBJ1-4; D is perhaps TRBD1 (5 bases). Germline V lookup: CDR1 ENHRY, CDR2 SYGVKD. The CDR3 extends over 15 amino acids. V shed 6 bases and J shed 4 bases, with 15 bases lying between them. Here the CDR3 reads CAISPGITVNEKLFF. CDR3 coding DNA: TGTGCCATCAGCCCAGGGATAACCGTTAATGAAAAACTGTTTTTT.

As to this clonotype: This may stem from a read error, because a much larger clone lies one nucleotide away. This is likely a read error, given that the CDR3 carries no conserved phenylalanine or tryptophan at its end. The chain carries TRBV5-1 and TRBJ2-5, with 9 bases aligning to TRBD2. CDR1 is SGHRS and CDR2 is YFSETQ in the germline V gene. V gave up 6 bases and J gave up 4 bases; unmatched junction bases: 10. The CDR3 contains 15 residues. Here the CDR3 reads CASKGGTSIPETQYL. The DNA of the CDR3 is TGCGCCAGCAAAGGCGGGACTAGCATTCCAGAGACCCAGTACCTC.

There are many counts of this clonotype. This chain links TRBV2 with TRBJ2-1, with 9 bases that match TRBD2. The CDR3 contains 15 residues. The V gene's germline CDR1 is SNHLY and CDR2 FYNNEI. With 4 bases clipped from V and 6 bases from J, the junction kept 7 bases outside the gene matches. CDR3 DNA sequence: TGTGCCAGCAGTGGGTCGAGCGGGGGGACCAATGAGCAGTTCTTC. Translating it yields CASSGSSGGTNEQFF. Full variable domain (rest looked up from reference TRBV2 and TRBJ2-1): EPEVTQTPSHQVTQMGQEVILRCVPISNHLYFYWYRQILGQKVEFLVSFYNNEISEKSEIFDDQFSVERPDGSNFTLKIRSTKLEDSAMYFCASSGSSGGTNEQFFGPGTRLTVL.

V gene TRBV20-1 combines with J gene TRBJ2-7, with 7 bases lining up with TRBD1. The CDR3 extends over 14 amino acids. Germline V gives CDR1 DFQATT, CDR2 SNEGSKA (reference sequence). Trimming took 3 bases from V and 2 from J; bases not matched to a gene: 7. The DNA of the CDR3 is TGCAGTGCTAGGGCTGACAGGGCCCCCTACGAGCAGTACTTC. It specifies CSARADRAPYEQYF.

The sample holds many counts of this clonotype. Here the CDR3 reads CASSIFGQGGRNTEAFF. The CDR3 DNA reads TGTGCCAGTAGTATATTCGGGCAGGGTGGCCGGAACACTGAAGCTTTCTTT. This chain uses TRBV19 with TRBJ1-1; D might be TRBD1 (5 bases). The germline V gene encodes CDR1 LNHDA and CDR2 SQIVND (reference sequence). The V and J ends lost 2 bases and 1 base respectively, with 17 bases between them. The CDR3 consists of 17 residues.

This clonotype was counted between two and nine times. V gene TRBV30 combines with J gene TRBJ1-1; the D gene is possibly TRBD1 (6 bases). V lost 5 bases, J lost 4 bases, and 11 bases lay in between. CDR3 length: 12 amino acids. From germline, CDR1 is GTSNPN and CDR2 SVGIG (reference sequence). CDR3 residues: CAWATGFTEAFF. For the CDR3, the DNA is TGTGCCTGGGCGACAGGTTTCACTGAAGCTTTCTTT.

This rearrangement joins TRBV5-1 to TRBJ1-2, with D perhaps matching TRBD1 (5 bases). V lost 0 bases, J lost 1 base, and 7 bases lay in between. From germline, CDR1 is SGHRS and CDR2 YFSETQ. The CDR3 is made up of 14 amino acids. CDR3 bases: TGCGCCAGCAGCTTGGTTGGACATAACTATGGCTACACCTTC. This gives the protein CASSLVGHNYGYTF.

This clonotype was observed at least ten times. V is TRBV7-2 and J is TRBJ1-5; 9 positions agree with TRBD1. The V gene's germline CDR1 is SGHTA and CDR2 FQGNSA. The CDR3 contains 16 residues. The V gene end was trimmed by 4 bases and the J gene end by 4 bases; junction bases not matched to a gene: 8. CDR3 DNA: TGTGCCAGCAGCTACTACGGGACAGGGAGAAATCAGCCCCAGCATTTT. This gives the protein CASSYYGTGRNQPQHF.

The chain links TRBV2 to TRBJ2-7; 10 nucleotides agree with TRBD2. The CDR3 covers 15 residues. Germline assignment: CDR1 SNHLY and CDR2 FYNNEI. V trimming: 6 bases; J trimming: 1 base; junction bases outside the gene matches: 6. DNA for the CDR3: TGTGCCAGCAGCTCGAGCGGGGGGGCATCCTACGAGCAGTACGTC. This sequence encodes CASSSSGGASYEQYV.

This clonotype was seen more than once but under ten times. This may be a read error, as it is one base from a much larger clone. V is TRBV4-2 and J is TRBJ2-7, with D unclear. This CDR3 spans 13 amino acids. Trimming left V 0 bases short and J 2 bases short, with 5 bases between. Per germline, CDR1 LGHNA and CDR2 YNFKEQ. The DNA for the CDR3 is TGTGCCAGCAGCCAAGATGTGGCCTACGAGCAGTACGTC. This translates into CASSQDVAYEQYV.

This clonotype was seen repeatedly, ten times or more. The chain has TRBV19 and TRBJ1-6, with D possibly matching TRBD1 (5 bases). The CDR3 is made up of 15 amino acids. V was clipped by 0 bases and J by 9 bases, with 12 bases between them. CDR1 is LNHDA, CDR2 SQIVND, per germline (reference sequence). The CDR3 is CASSIDGGSGSPLHF. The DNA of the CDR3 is TGTGCCAGTAGTATAGACGGGGGTAGTGGTTCACCCCTCCACTTT.

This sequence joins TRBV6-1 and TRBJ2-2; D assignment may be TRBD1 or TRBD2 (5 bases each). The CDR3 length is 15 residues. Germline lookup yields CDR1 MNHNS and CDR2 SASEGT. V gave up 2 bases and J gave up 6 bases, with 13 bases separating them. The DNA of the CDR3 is TGTGCCAGCAGTGAATTAATGAGGGGAGCCGGGGAGCTGTTTTTT. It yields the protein CASSELMRGAGELFF.

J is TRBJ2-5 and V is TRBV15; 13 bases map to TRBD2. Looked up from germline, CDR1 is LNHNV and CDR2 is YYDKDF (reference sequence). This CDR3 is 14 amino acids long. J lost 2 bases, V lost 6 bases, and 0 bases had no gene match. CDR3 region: CATRLAGGQETQYF. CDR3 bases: TGTGCCACCAGACTAGCGGGGGGGCAAGAGACCCAGTACTTC. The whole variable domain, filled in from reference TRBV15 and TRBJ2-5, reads DAMVIQNPRYQVTQFGKPVTLSCSQTLNHNVMYWYQQKSSQAPKLLFHYYDKDFNNEADTPDNFQSRRPNTSFCFLDIRSPGLGDTAMYLCATRLAGGQETQYFGPGTRLLVL.

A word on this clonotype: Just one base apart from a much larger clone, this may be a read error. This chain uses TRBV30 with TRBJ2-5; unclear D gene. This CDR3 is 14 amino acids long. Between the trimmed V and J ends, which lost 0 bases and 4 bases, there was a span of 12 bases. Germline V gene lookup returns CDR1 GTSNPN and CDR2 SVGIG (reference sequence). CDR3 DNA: TGTGCCTGGAGTGTACGAGGAATCGCAGAGACCCAGTACTTC. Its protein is CAWSVRGIAETQYF.

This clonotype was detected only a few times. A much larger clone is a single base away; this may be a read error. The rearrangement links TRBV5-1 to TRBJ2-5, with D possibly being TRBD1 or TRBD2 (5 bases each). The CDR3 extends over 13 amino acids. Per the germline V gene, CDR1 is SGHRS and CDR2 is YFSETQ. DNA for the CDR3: TGCGCCAGCAGGCGAGGGGAACAAGAGGCCCAGTACTTC. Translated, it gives CASRRGEQEAQYF.

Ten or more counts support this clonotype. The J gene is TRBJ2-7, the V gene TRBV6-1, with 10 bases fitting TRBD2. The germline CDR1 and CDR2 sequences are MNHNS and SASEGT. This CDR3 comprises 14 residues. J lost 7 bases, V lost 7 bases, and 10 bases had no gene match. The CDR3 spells CASTNPGTSVEQYV. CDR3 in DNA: TGTGCCAGCACCAATCCCGGGACTAGCGTTGAGCAGTACGTC.